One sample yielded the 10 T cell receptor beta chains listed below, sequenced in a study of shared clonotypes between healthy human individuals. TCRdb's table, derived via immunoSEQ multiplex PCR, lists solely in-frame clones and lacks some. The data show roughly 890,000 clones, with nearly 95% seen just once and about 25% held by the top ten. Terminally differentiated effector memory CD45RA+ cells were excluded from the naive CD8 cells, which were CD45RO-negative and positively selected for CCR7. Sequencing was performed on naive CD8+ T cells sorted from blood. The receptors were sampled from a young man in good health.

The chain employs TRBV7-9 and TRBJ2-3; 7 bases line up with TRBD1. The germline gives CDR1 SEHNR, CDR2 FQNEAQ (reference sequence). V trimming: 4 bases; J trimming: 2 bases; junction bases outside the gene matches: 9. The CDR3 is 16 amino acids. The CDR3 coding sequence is TGTGCCAGCAGCTCAAACGCCGGGACAGACACAGATACGCAGTATTTT. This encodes CASSSNAGTDTDTQYF.

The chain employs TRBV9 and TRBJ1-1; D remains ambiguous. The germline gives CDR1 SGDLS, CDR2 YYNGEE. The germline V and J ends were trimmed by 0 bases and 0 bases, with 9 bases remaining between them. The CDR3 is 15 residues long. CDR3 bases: TGTGCCAGCAGCGTAGATAGGAGGATGAACACTGAAGCTTTCTTT. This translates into CASSVDRRMNTEAFF.

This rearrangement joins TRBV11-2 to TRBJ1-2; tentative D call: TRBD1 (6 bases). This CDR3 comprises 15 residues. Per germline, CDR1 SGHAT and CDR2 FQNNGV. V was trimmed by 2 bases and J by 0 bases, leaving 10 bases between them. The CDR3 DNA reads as TGTGCCAGCAGCTTACAGGGGAACCCTAACTATGGCTACACCTTC. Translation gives CASSLQGNPNYGYTF.

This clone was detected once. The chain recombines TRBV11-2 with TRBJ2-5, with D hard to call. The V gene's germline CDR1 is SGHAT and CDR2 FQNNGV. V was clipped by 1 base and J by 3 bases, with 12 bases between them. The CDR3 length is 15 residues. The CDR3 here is CASSLGPGNKETQYF. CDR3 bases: TGTGCCAGCAGCTTAGGTCCGGGCAACAAAGAGACCCAGTACTTC. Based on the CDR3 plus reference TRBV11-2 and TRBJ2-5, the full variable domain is EAGVAQSPRYKIIEKRQSVAFWCNPISGHATLYWYQQILGQGPKLLIQFQNNGVVDDSQLPKDRFSAERLKGVDSTLKIQPAKLEDSAVYLCASSLGPGNKETQYFGPGTRLLVL.

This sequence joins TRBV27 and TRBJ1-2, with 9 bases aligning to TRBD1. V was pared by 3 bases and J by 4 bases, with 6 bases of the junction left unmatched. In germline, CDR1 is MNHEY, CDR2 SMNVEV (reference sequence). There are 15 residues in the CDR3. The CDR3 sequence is CASSLGQGNAYGYTF. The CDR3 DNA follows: TGTGCCAGCAGTTTGGGACAGGGAAACGCCTATGGCTACACCTTC.

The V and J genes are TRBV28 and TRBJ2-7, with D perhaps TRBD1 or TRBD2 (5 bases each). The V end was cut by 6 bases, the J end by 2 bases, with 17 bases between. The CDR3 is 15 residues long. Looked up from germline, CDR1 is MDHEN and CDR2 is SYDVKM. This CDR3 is CASSNRDGIAYEQYF. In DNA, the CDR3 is TGTGCCAGCAGCAACCGGGACGGAATAGCCTACGAGCAGTACTTC.

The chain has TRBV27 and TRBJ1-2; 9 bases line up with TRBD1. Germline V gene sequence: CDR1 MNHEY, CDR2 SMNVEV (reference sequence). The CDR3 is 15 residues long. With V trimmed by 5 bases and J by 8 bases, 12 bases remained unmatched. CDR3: CASSTRDRAGGGYTF. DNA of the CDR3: TGTGCCAGCAGTACCCGGGACAGGGCAGGAGGAGGCTACACCTTC.

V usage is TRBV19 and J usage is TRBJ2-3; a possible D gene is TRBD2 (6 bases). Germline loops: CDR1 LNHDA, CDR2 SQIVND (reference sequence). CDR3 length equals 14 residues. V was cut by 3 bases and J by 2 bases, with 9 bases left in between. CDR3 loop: CASSIRDFTDTQYF. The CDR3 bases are TGTGCCAGTAGTATCCGGGACTTCACAGATACGCAGTATTTT.

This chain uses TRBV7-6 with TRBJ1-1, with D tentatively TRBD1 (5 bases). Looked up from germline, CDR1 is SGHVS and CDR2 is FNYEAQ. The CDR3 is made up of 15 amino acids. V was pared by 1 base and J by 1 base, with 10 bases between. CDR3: CASSLEGAPNTEAFF. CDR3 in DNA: TGTGCCAGCAGCTTAGAAGGGGCACCGAACACTGAAGCTTTCTTT. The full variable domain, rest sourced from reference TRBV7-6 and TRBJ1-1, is GAGVSQSPRYKVTKRGQDVALRCDPISGHVSLYWYRQALGQGPEFLTYFNYEAQQDKSGLPNDRFSAERPEGSISTLTIQRTEQRDSAMYRCASSLEGAPNTEAFFGQGTRLTVV.

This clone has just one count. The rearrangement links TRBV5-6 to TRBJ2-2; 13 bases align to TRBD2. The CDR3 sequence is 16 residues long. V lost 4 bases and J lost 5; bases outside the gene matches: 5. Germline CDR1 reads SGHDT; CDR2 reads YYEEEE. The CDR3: CASSARLAGGTGELFF. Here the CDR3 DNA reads TGTGCCAGCAGCGCACGACTAGCGGGAGGTACCGGGGAGCTGTTTTTT.